These 31 T cell receptor beta chains came from one sample sequenced in a study of blood T cell repertoires in COVID-19. The method was immunoSEQ multiplex PCR; TCRdb's version includes in-frame clones alone and lacks a portion of them. Counted here are about 200,000 clones, approximately 90% occurring once; the ten biggest clones make up roughly a sixth. The sample comprised peripheral blood. These receptors all come from a man aged 50 to 60 with COVID-19, enrolled during active disease.

V and J are TRBV28 and TRBJ2-7, with D possibly TRBD1 on 5 matching bases. CDR1 and CDR2 from the germline V gene are MDHEN and SYDVKM. The CDR3 is 14 residues long. V was trimmed by 3 bases and J by 0 bases, leaving 9 bases between them. This CDR3 is CASSFLGVSYEQYF. For the CDR3, the DNA is TGTGCCAGCAGTTTCTTAGGGGTCTCCTACGAGCAGTACTTC.

V usage is TRBV5-1 and J usage is TRBJ2-1, with D unresolved. The CDR3 is made up of 13 amino acids. V gave up 4 bases and J gave up 0 bases, with 5 bases separating them. Germline V lookup: CDR1 SGHRS, CDR2 YFSETQ. The CDR3 DNA sequence: TGCGCCAGCAGCATCAGCTCCTACAATGAGCAGTTCTTC. Translation: CASSISSYNEQFF.

J is TRBJ1-2 and V is TRBV3-1 (or the pseudogene TRBV3-2); no definite D call. Germline CDR1 LGHDT, CDR2 YNNKEL (reference sequence). V gave up 0 bases and J gave up 8 bases, with 16 bases separating them. The CDR3 extends over 15 amino acids. CDR3 sequence: CASSQEQARPLGYTF. The CDR3 coding sequence is TGTGCCAGCAGCCAAGAACAAGCTAGACCCTTGGGCTACACCTTC.

This chain uses TRBV6-6 with TRBJ2-2; unclear D gene. Germline-derived CDR1 and CDR2 are MNHNY and SVGAGI (reference sequence). The germline V and J ends were trimmed by 5 bases and 3 bases, with 10 bases remaining between them. CDR3 size: 14 residues. CDR3 nucleotides: TGTGCCAGCAGTATACAGCCCGACACCGGGGAGCTGTTTTTT. Protein: CASSIQPDTGELFF.

The gene calls are TRBV7-3 and TRBJ2-3, with a tentative D call TRBD1 (5 bases). Trimming took off 2 bases at V and 3 bases at J, with 6 bases between the two ends. CDR1 is SGHTA, CDR2 FQGTGA, per germline. This CDR3 region has 13 residues. The CDR3 DNA is TGTGCCAGCAGCTTAGACAGAACAGATACGCAGTATTTT. It is translated as CASSLDRTDTQYF.

The CDR3 region has the DNA TGTGCCAGCAGCCCCCGACTAGCGGGGTGGTACGAGCAGTACTTC. This gives the protein CASSPRLAGWYEQYF. The chain links TRBV7-2 to TRBJ2-7, with TRBD2 matching 11 bases. CDR1 and CDR2 (germline): SGHTA, FQGNSA. The CDR3 has 15 amino acids. Trimming cost V 5 bases and J 4 bases; bases outside gene matches: 7.

The chain couples TRBV7-8 to TRBJ2-1, with a weak D call TRBD2 (5 bases). Trimming stripped 5 bases from V and 10 bases from J, with 12 bases between. The CDR3 is 12 amino acids. CDR1 SGHVS and CDR2 FQNEAQ come from the germline V gene. CDR3 region: CASSGGHPEQFF. The CDR3 DNA is TGTGCCAGCAGCGGAGGCCACCCCGAGCAGTTCTTC.

J is TRBJ2-3 and V is TRBV7-6; 10 bases align to TRBD2. V lost 4 bases, J lost 0 bases, and 4 bases stayed unmatched. In germline, CDR1 is SGHVS, CDR2 FNYEAQ. The CDR3 is 16 amino acids. The CDR3 nucleotides are TGTGCCAGCAGCTCCCGACTAGCGGGTAGCACAGATACGCAGTATTTT. Amino acid sequence: CASSSRLAGSTDTQYF.

The V call is TRBV19, the J call TRBJ2-7; 9 nucleotides align to TRBD2. Unmatched junction bases numbered 5, after V lost 3 bases and J lost 2 bases. This CDR3 contains 15 residues. Germline CDR1 is LNHDA and CDR2 is SQIVND (reference sequence). CDR3 nucleotide sequence: TGTGCCAGTAGTATTGGCGGGGGGGCCGCCTACGAGCAGTACTTC. It translates to CASSIGGGAAYEQYF.

The chain employs TRBV19 and TRBJ2-1; D ambiguous. The CDR3 loop spans 14 amino acids. The V gene's germline CDR1 is LNHDA and CDR2 SQIVND (reference sequence). V lost 7 bases and J lost 6, with 16 bases in between. The CDR3: CASNYQARANEQFF. CDR3 in DNA: TGTGCCAGTAACTACCAAGCGAGAGCCAATGAGCAGTTCTTC.

This rearrangement joins TRBV28 to TRBJ2-7, with 14 bases aligning to TRBD2. This CDR3 comprises 16 residues. Germline V gene sequence: CDR1 MDHEN, CDR2 SYDVKM. Trimming removed 5 bases from V and 4 bases from J; junction bases left unmatched: 7. The CDR3 here is CASSPRGLAGEYEQYF. As DNA, the CDR3 is TGTGCCAGCAGTCCTAGGGGACTAGCGGGGGAGTACGAGCAGTACTTC.

The chain joins TRBV9 to TRBJ1-5, with TRBD1 matching over 11 bases. CDR1 and CDR2 (germline): SGDLS, YYNGEE. The CDR3 length is 20 residues. The junction had 14 bases not matched to a gene; V was cut back by 0 bases and J by 3 bases. DNA for the CDR3: TGTGCCAGCAGCGTAGCTCGCCCCCGGGACAGGGGGATTAACAATCAGCCCCAGCATTTT. Translating gives CASSVARPRDRGINNQPQHF.

J is TRBJ2-5 and V is TRBV6-5; the D gene is possibly TRBD1 (6 bases). Germline lookup yields CDR1 MNHEY and CDR2 SVGAGI. Trimming removed 8 bases from V and 5 bases from J, with 9 bases in between. This CDR3 has 11 amino acids. The CDR3 nucleotides are TGTGCCAGCGGGGGCGTGGAGACCCAGTACTTC. The encoded protein is CASGGVETQYF.

The chain recombines TRBV18 with TRBJ2-7; 12 nucleotides match TRBD2. Germline V gene data show CDR1 as KGHSH and CDR2 as LQKENI. V gave up 3 bases and J gave up 7 bases; unmatched junction bases: 7. The CDR3 contains 15 residues. DNA of the CDR3: TGTGCCAGCTCACCCGGACTAGCGGGATTTCGTGAGCAGTACTTC. This codes for CASSPGLAGFREQYF. Based on the CDR3 plus reference TRBV18 and TRBJ2-7, the full variable domain is NAGVMQNPRHLVRRRGQEARLRCSPMKGHSHVYWYRQLPEEGLKFMVYLQKENIIDESGMPKERFSAEFPKEGPSILRIQQVVRGDSAAYFCASSPGLAGFREQYFGPGTRLTVT.

The chain links TRBV9 to TRBJ2-2; TRBD1 is a possible D gene (5 bases). The CDR3 is 15 residues long. CDR1 is SGDLS and CDR2 is YYNGEE in the germline V gene. V was trimmed by 4 bases and J by 7 bases, leaving 17 bases between them. In nucleotides, the CDR3 is TGTGCCAGCAGCACTCATCAGGGAATTGGCGGGGAGCTGTTTTTT. This gives the protein CASSTHQGIGGELFF.

This sequence joins TRBV7-2 and TRBJ1-6; the D gene is possibly TRBD1 (5 bases). From germline, CDR1 is SGHTA and CDR2 FQGNSA. V lost 1 base, J lost 4 bases, and 11 bases lay in between. This CDR3 contains 16 residues. CDR3 in DNA: TGTGCCAGCAGCTTAGAAGGGGCGAATTATAATTCACCCCTCCACTTT. Translated: CASSLEGANYNSPLHF.

V gene TRBV10-2 combines with J gene TRBJ1-1; D remains unclear. This CDR3 has 13 residues. The V gene's germline CDR1 is WSHSY and CDR2 SAAADI. Between the trimmed V and J ends, which lost 4 bases and 2 bases, there was a span of 8 bases. CDR3 sequence: CASSGEANTEAFF. The CDR3 coding sequence is TGCGCCAGCAGTGGGGAGGCCAACACTGAAGCTTTCTTT.

The V call is TRBV19, the J call TRBJ2-5; 11 bases map to TRBD1. The CDR3 sequence is 13 residues long. The V segment lost 5 bases and the J segment 5 bases; nucleotides outside the gene matches: 1. Germline CDR1 is LNHDA and CDR2 is SQIVND (reference sequence). DNA for the CDR3: TGTGCCAGTAGTCGGGACAGGGGGGAGACCCAGTACTTC. Translation: CASSRDRGETQYF.

The DNA of the CDR3 is TGTGCCTGGAGTGGAGTCCCAGGGACTGAAGCTTTCTTT. It codes for CAWSGVPGTEAFF. This chain links TRBV30 with TRBJ1-1; a weak D match, TRBD1 (5 bases). CDR1 is GTSNPN and CDR2 is SVGIG in the germline V gene (reference sequence). V lost 1 base and J 5 bases, leaving 11 bases between the germline ends. This CDR3 has 13 amino acids.

The chain couples TRBV12-3 or TRBV12-4 to TRBJ1-1; no reliable D call. V was clipped by 4 bases and J by 6 bases, with 12 bases between them. The CDR3 has 13 amino acids. The CDR3 DNA follows: TGTGCCAGCAGTTATGGGCCCAAGTCTGAAGCTTTCTTT. Residues: CASSYGPKSEAFF.

The genes are TRBV27 and TRBJ1-2, with D perhaps matching TRBD1 (5 bases). The V end was cut by 5 bases, the J end by 3 bases, with 16 bases between. Germline V CDR1 and CDR2: MNHEY, SMNVEV (reference sequence). This CDR3 spans 15 amino acids. The CDR3 here is CASSLLGGAYYGYTF. CDR3 nucleotides: TGTGCCAGCAGTCTTTTAGGAGGGGCATACTATGGCTACACCTTC.

Worth noting for this clone: The sample has other DNA sequences that encode this CDR3 too. This chain uses TRBV7-9 with TRBJ2-7; unclear D gene. Per germline, CDR1 SEHNR and CDR2 FQNEAQ (reference sequence). The CDR3 length is 14 residues. Trimming left V 1 base short and J 0 bases short, with 7 bases between. DNA of the CDR3: TGTGCCAGCAGCTTAGGACAAGCCTCCTACGAGCAGTACTTC. Amino acids: CASSLGQASYEQYF.

The chain couples TRBV7-2 to TRBJ1-1; 9 nucleotides align to TRBD1. The junction had 8 bases not matched to a gene; V was cut back by 2 bases and J by 1 base. The CDR3 sequence is 17 residues long. Per germline, CDR1 SGHTA and CDR2 FQGNSA. Here the CDR3 reads CASSLFSRQGGNTEAFF. CDR3 coding DNA: TGTGCCAGCAGCTTATTCTCACGACAGGGGGGGAACACTGAAGCTTTCTTT.

The chain is built from TRBV7-2 and TRBJ2-5, with 9 nucleotides matching TRBD2. Germline V gene lookup returns CDR1 SGHTA and CDR2 FQGNSA. The CDR3 covers 16 residues. V shed 3 bases, J shed 2 bases, and the junction held 7 bases outside the gene matches. The CDR3 loop reads CASSFGNSGGQETQYF. The DNA of the CDR3 is TGTGCCAGCAGCTTTGGAAATAGCGGGGGACAAGAGACCCAGTACTTC.

The chain couples TRBV12-3 or TRBV12-4 to TRBJ1-2; a possible D gene is TRBD1 (6 bases). The V end lost 6 bases, the J end lost 2 bases, and 7 bases lay between the germline ends. The CDR3 is 12 residues long. CDR3 DNA: TGTGCCAGCAGCGGACAGAACTATGGCTACACCTTC. Translation gives CASSGQNYGYTF.

This clone is a singleton in its sample. The gene calls are TRBV12-3 or TRBV12-4 and TRBJ2-5; D is undetermined. The CDR3 sequence is 10 residues long. CDR3 nucleotide sequence: TGTGTTTGTTCCGTGGAGACCCAGTACTTC. Amino acids: CVCSVETQYF.

This chain joins TRBV27 and TRBJ2-1, with TRBD1 matching 7 bases. CDR3 length equals 20 residues. V lost 0 bases to trimming and J lost 5 bases; unmatched junction nucleotides: 19. The germline CDR1 and CDR2 sequences are MNHEY and SMNVEV (reference sequence). The CDR3 bases are TGTGCCAGCAGTTTATCTACCCTCCAGAGGGGGCTAGCAGGAAACAATGAGCAGTTCTTC. The encoded protein is CASSLSTLQRGLAGNNEQFF.

The chain carries TRBV28 and TRBJ2-7, with 9 bases that match TRBD1. CDR1 and CDR2 (germline): MDHEN, SYDVKM. Trimming at V came to 6 bases and at J to 1 base, leaving 7 bases not matched to a gene. The CDR3 sequence is 15 residues long. The CDR3 region is CASRNTGGSSYEQYF. CDR3 bases: TGTGCCAGCAGGAATACAGGGGGCTCGTCCTACGAGCAGTACTTC.

This chain uses TRBV6-1 with TRBJ1-2, with 10 bases identical to TRBD1. The CDR3 sequence is 16 residues long. The germline CDR1 and CDR2 sequences are MNHNS and SASEGT. V gave up 1 base and J gave up 4 bases; unmatched junction bases: 6. The CDR3 DNA reads TGTGCCAGCAGTGAAGTAATAGGGGACAGGGGCTATGGCTACACCTTC. It specifies CASSEVIGDRGYGYTF.

The CDR3 loop is CASSPLARNTGELFF. The CDR3 bases are TGTGCCAGCAGCCCCCTGGCCCGGAACACCGGGGAGCTGTTTTTT. The rearrangement uses TRBV7-2 and TRBJ2-2; D gene ambiguous. The CDR3 spans 15 residues. Trimming left V 5 bases short and J 1 base short, with 11 bases between. Germline V gene data show CDR1 as SGHTA and CDR2 as FQGNSA.

V is TRBV29-1 and J is TRBJ2-2; D perhaps matches TRBD2 (6 bases). V lost 6 bases and J 0 bases, leaving 11 bases between the germline ends. This CDR3 is 14 amino acids long. The V gene's germline CDR1 is SQVTM and CDR2 ANQGSEA. This CDR3 is CSVGGQANTGELFF. The CDR3 coding sequence is TGCAGCGTCGGAGGGCAGGCGAACACCGGGGAGCTGTTTTTT.